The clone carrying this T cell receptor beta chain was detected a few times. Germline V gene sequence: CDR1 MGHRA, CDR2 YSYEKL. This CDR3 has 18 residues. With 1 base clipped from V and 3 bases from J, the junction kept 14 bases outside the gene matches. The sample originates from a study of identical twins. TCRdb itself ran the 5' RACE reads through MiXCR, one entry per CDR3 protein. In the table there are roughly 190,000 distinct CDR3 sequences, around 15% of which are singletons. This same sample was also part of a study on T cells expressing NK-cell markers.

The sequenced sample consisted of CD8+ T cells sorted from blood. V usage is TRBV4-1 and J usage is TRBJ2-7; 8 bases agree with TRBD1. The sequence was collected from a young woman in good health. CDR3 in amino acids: CASSQAPSTGALNYEQYF. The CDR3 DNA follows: TGCGCCAGCAGCCAAGCGCCATCGACAGGGGCTCTCAACTACGAGCAGTACTTC.